Detailed here is one TCR beta chain. The data stem from a study of shared clonotypes between healthy human individuals. The table came from immunoSEQ multiplex PCR; TCRdb's copy has only in-frame clones and leaves some out. Among 1 million to 1.3 million clones listed, around three quarters were seen once. V was pared by 4 bases and J by 0 bases, with 10 bases of the junction left unmatched. The germline CDR1 and CDR2 sequences are ENHRY and SYGVKD. This CDR3 contains 18 residues. The source of this sequence is a man aged 18 to 29 in good health. Some clones in this sample may be carry-over from other donors' samples. Input material: memory CD4+ T cells from PBMCs. Subset of the sample: CD45RA-negative fraction. The rearrangement links TRBV10-3 to TRBJ2-2, with 8 bases identical to TRBD2. The CDR3: CAISGRLAGAANTGELFF. The CDR3 nucleotides read TGTGCCATCAGTGGTCGGCTAGCGGGCGCCGCGAACACCGGGGAGCTGTTTTTT.